The T cell receptor (beta chain) under discussion was sequenced for a study of regulatory T cells in long-lasting Graves disease. The study's findings and limits: For persistent Graves' patients, TCR diversity was lower than for newly diagnosed ones.

Time point reported: newly diagnosed GD, antithyroid drugs for less than 3 months. Making the TCR library involved RNA that had been extracted from PBMCs. Relying on iRepertoire HTBI primers and Arm-PCR of CDR3 regions, the team built TCR beta libraries. TCRdb independently ran MiXCR on the multiplex PCR reads; one entry per CDR3 protein. The sample shows 200,000 to 250,000 distinct CDR3 sequences, about 16% of them seen only once. CDR3 length: 15 residues. Trimming left V 5 bases short and J 0 bases short, with 14 bases between. Germline lookup yields CDR1 MNHEY and CDR2 SVGEGT. This clonotype was recorded once. Its antigen is unknown. A far larger clone is off by one base, so a read error is likely.

The chain links TRBV6-2 or TRBV6-3 to TRBJ2-7; D perhaps matches TRBD2 (5 bases). The TCR comes from a female donor with Graves disease. Here the sequenced sample was peripheral blood mononuclear cells (PBMCs), taken at new diagnosis, from a patient treated with antithyroid drugs. CDR3 sequence (DNA): TGTGCCAGCAGTGAAGGAGGCAGCTCCTCCTACGAGCAGTACTTC. Its protein product is CASSEGGSSSYEQYF.